This T cell receptor beta chain was obtained from a study of blood T cell repertoires in COVID-19. Across the whole study: Nucleic acid was either cDNA or gDNA, and it came from T cells, B-cell-depleted T cells, or PBMCs.

Germline loops: CDR1 MNHEY, CDR2 SMNVEV (reference sequence). Trimming cost V 7 bases and J 3 bases; bases outside gene matches: 3. The CDR3 has 14 residues. Per the original data handling: It was from reference gene primer amplification that nucleated cell counts were estimated. Libraries were prepared by immunoSEQ multiplex PCR; TCRdb keeps only in-frame clonotypes and omits some of them. The D gene and trimming were derived from the DNA, and the V and J assignments and clone size from that table. The repertoire holds under 300,000 clones, with around 83% as singletons. The sequencing input was peripheral blood. The chain combines TRBV27 with TRBJ2-1, with 10 bases matching TRBD1. The source is a man aged 25-45 years who had recovered from COVID-19. The CDR3 spells CASNRDRGYNEQFF. The CDR3 DNA sequence: TGTGCCAGCAACCGGGACAGGGGCTACAATGAGCAGTTCTTC.